This record looks at one T cell receptor (beta chain) sequence and its context. Its antigen is still unknown. This specimen comes from a study of cytomegalovirus exposure and HLA in healthy donors. Study observations and caveats: TCR beta V- and J-gene trimming was later associated with a missense DCLRE1C variant. Accurate prediction of most subjects' HLA-A and HLA-B alleles from TCR beta sequences was reported.

The primer mix had 60 Vbeta and 13 Jbeta primers. Some clones are missing from TCRdb's copy, which holds only in-frame ones; the method was immunoSEQ multiplex PCR. The table has about 130,000 clones, about 80% seen once. The sequencing input was PBMCs. The TCR originated in a man aged 18 to 35 in good health and CMV-seronegative.

CDR3 loop: CASSFQGTDTQYF. The CDR3, as DNA: TGTGCCAGCAGCTTCCAGGGGACAGATACGCAGTATTTT. The chain carries TRBV5-5 and TRBJ2-3, with D maybe TRBD1 (6 bases). In germline, CDR1 is SGHKS, CDR2 YYEKEE (reference sequence). CDR3 length equals 13 residues. V lost 2 bases and J 3 bases, leaving 7 bases between the germline ends.